The clone carrying this T cell receptor beta chain came up a few times. Antigen unknown. The sample originates from a study of post-analysis software for immune sequencing data. Study findings and constraints: Comparison with controls showed significantly lower normalized Chao1 diversity in multiple sclerosis patients. Five TRBV segments were more frequent in patients than controls; TRBV5-6, TRBV5-1 and TRBV20-1 belonged to this group.

The authors incorporated unique molecular identifiers into the TCR beta cDNA libraries. The T cell input of roughly 0.95 to 11 million gave around 450,000 cDNA molecules. TCRdb re-analysed the PCR reads in MiXCR, keeping a single row per CDR3 protein. The sample lists 800,000 to 950,000 distinct CDR3 sequences, roughly 50% occurring once. The CDR3 covers 12 residues. With 5 bases removed from V and 0 bases from J, the gap between germline ends came to 7 bases. Per germline, CDR1 SQVTM and CDR2 ANQGSEA. This TCR came from a girl aged 10 to 17 with multiple sclerosis. Sequencing was carried out using blood. This chain joins TRBV29-1 and TRBJ2-5; D not certain. CDR3 protein: CSVSRNQETQYF. The CDR3 DNA reads as TGCAGCGTTTCAAGGAACCAAGAGACCCAGTACTTC. Based on the CDR3 plus reference TRBV29-1 and TRBJ2-5, the full variable domain is SAVISQKPSRDICQRGTSLTIQCQVDSQVTMMFWYRQQPGQSLTLIATANQGSEATYESGFVIDKFPISRPNLTFSTLTVSNMSPEDSSIYLCSVSRNQETQYFGPGTRLLVL.